Each of the 25 T cell receptor beta chains below was sequenced from the same sample in a study of blood T cells in healthy people across ages. For the second PCR, which ran for about 6 to 11 cycles, a sample-barcoded 5' primer and a J-beta primer mix were used. TCRdb itself ran the 5' RACE reads through MiXCR, one entry per CDR3 protein. The sample has hundreds of thousands of distinct CDR3 sequences; 58% are singletons. Specimen: blood. Source of these receptors: a young man in good health.

This rearrangement joins TRBV7-2 to TRBJ1-1, with D uncertain. The CDR3 spans 14 residues. The V gene lost 2 bases and the J gene lost 3 bases, with 10 bases spanning the gap. Germline CDR1 is SGHTA and CDR2 is FQGNSA. CDR3 sequence (DNA): TGTGCCAGCAGCTTATCCCTTGCGGACACTGAAGCTTTCTTT. It specifies CASSLSLADTEAFF.

This clonotype was recorded many times. The V call is TRBV7-9, the J call TRBJ1-2, with D possibly being TRBD1 (6 bases). Trimming took 7 bases from V and 4 from J, leaving 16 bases between them. The CDR3 has 14 residues. Germline V gene lookup returns CDR1 SEHNR and CDR2 FQNEAQ (reference sequence). In nucleotides, the CDR3 is TGTGCCAGCATGAGCGGACAGAACATCTATGGCTACACCTTC. This codes for CASMSGQNIYGYTF.

The chain couples TRBV13 to TRBJ2-1, with 9 bases that match TRBD2. Germline V lookup: CDR1 PRHDT, CDR2 FYEKMQ (reference sequence). V was pared by 5 bases and J by 8 bases, with 10 bases of the junction left unmatched. The CDR3 runs to 15 residues. This CDR3 reads CASSTRLADLDEQFF. The CDR3 coding sequence is TGTGCCAGCAGCACTAGACTAGCGGACTTGGATGAGCAGTTCTTC.

This chain uses TRBV20-1 with TRBJ2-7, with 7 positions matching TRBD2. J gave up 0 bases and V 0 bases, and 2 bases lay outside the gene matches. This CDR3 is built from 14 residues. Germline V gives CDR1 DFQATT, CDR2 SNEGSKA (reference sequence). CDR3: CSAREAGYSYEQYF. CDR3 nucleotide sequence: TGCAGTGCTAGAGAAGCGGGGTACTCCTACGAGCAGTACTTC.

The table lists this clonotype with a few counts. CDR3 in DNA: TGTGCCAGCGGATCCAGGGAAAGCTATAATTCACCCCTCCACTTT. Protein product: CASGSRESYNSPLHF. The chain is built from TRBV27 and TRBJ1-6, with TRBD1 as a possible D gene (5 bases). Trimming shortened V by 8 bases and J by 3 bases, and 14 bases separated the two germline ends. CDR1 MNHEY and CDR2 SMNVEV come from the germline V gene (reference sequence). The CDR3 is 15 amino acids.

The genes are TRBV2 and TRBJ1-6; D is ambiguous. The CDR3 runs to 16 residues. Trimming took off 2 bases at V and 0 bases at J, with 8 bases between the two ends. Germline assignment: CDR1 SNHLY and CDR2 FYNNEI. The CDR3: CASSETASSYNSPLHF. The CDR3 nucleotides are TGTGCCAGCAGTGAAACAGCAAGCTCCTATAATTCACCCCTCCACTTT.

This clonotype appeared once. CDR3 in amino acids: CASSLGGQQDTQYF. DNA for the CDR3: TGCGCCAGCTCCCTGGGAGGACAACAAGATACGCAGTATTTT. V is TRBV10-1 and J is TRBJ2-3, with D maybe TRBD2 (6 bases). V was shortened by 8 bases and J by 5 bases, with 17 bases between the two germline ends. The CDR3 totals 14 residues. CDR1 WNHNN and CDR2 SYGVQD come from the germline V gene (reference sequence).

The genes are TRBV5-1 and TRBJ2-6, with D maybe TRBD2 (5 bases). V lost 2 bases and J 3 bases, leaving 9 bases between the germline ends. There are 15 residues in the CDR3. Looked up from germline, CDR1 is SGHRS and CDR2 is YFSETQ. The CDR3 coding sequence is TGCGCCAGCAGCTTCGAGGGTGGTGGGGCCAACGTCCTGACTTTC. Translation: CASSFEGGGANVLTF.

The chain uses TRBV5-1 and TRBJ1-1, with no clear D. V lost 0 bases and J lost 1, with 16 bases in between. Looked up from germline, CDR1 is SGHRS and CDR2 is YFSETQ. CDR3 length: 17 residues. Here the CDR3 DNA reads TGCGCCAGCAGCTTGGAGTCTATCCAGGCCCGGAACACTGAAGCTTTCTTT. Protein sequence: CASSLESIQARNTEAFF.

The chain employs TRBV14 and TRBJ2-7, with TRBD2 matching over 14 bases. The DNA end is a closer match to TRBJ2-5, so the J assignment may be wrong. CDR1 and CDR2 (germline): SGHDN, FVKESK. The CDR3 has 15 amino acids. The CDR3 loop reads CASRLGLAGGETQYF. Here the CDR3 DNA reads TGTGCCAGCAGACTAGGACTAGCGGGAGGAGAGACCCAGTACTTC.

The chain recombines TRBV7-9 with TRBJ2-5; D remains ambiguous. This CDR3 spans 12 amino acids. In germline, CDR1 is SEHNR, CDR2 FQNEAQ (reference sequence). Trimming left V 4 bases short and J 11 bases short, with 14 bases between. CDR3 nucleotide sequence: TGTGCCAGCAGCTCAGTCCCCCTTTCGCAGTACTTC. Translating it yields CASSSVPLSQYF. The full variable domain, in which reference TRBV7-9 and TRBJ2-5 provide the parts outside the CDR3, is DTGVSQNPRHKITKRGQNVTFRCDPISEHNRLYWYRQTLGQGPEFLTYFQNEAQLEKSRLLSDRFSAERPKGSFSTLEIQRTEQGDSAMYLCASSSVPLSQYFGPGTRLLVL.

The V call is TRBV27, the J call TRBJ2-5, with 9 nucleotides matching TRBD2. The J call could be wrong; TRBJ2-7 is a better fit for the DNA end. CDR3 length: 15 residues. Germline CDR1 reads MNHEY; CDR2 reads SMNVEV (reference sequence). CDR3 nucleotides: TGTGCCAGCAGCATTCTAGCGGGAAGACCCTACGAGCAGTACTTC. This encodes CASSILAGRPYEQYF.

This sequence joins TRBV7-2 and TRBJ1-1; TRBD1 is a possible D gene (5 bases). The CDR3 sequence is 16 residues long. V dropped 8 bases and J dropped 0 bases, with 19 bases sitting between them. Germline V lookup: CDR1 SGHTA, CDR2 FQGNSA. The CDR3 sequence is CASRPQIREVNTEAFF. For the CDR3, the DNA is TGTGCCAGCCGCCCCCAAATCAGGGAAGTGAACACTGAAGCTTTCTTT. The full variable domain, its missing parts supplied by reference TRBV7-2 and TRBJ1-1, is GAGVSQSPSNKVTEKGKDVELRCDPISGHTALYWYRQSLGQGLEFLIYFQGNSAPDKSGLPSDRFSAERTGGSVSTLTIQRTQQEDSAVYLCASRPQIREVNTEAFFGQGTRLTVV.

This rearrangement joins TRBV20-1 to TRBJ2-4, with TRBD2 identical over 7 bases. J was trimmed by 5 bases and V by 7 bases; bases with no gene match: 11. This CDR3 is built from 14 residues. Germline CDR1 is DFQATT and CDR2 is SNEGSKA (reference sequence). The CDR3 DNA is TGCAGTGGGACTAGTTGGGAAAAGGAAAACATTCAGTACTTC. It encodes CSGTSWEKENIQYF.

In this sample, this clonotype turned up a few times. The chain couples TRBV7-2 to TRBJ1-4; a weak D match, TRBD1 (5 bases). Trimming left V 1 base short and J 0 bases short, with 9 bases between. This CDR3 contains 16 residues. Germline loops: CDR1 SGHTA, CDR2 FQGNSA. The CDR3 region has the DNA TGTGCCAGCAGCTTAGGGGGCCCTGCAACTAATGAAAAACTGTTTTTT. Translated: CASSLGGPATNEKLFF.

This clonotype was counted between two and nine times. The CDR3 loop is CASSQDRTSGSTEQYF. In DNA form, the CDR3 reads TGCGCCAGCAGCCAAGATCGGACTAGCGGGAGTACCGAGCAGTACTTC. This chain links TRBV4-3 with TRBJ2-7; TRBD2 matches at 13 bases. V gave up 0 bases and J gave up 6 bases; unmatched junction bases: 5. The CDR3 contains 16 residues. Germline V gene sequence: CDR1 LGHNA, CDR2 YSLEER.

The rearrangement uses TRBV5-1 and TRBJ1-6, with a possible D match to TRBD1 (5 bases). The germline V gene has CDR1 SGHRS and CDR2 YFSETQ. V was shortened by 2 bases and J by 7 bases, with 13 bases between the two germline ends. The CDR3 has 15 residues. CDR3 DNA sequence: TGCGCCAGCAGCTTAGGGAGGGGCGGAAATTCACCCCTCCACTTT. Translation gives CASSLGRGGNSPLHF.

V is TRBV10-1 and J is TRBJ2-7; perhaps TRBD1 as D (5 bases). The J call may be faulty, since TRBJ2-5 better matches the DNA end. CDR3 length equals 12 residues. The V gene's germline CDR1 is WNHNN and CDR2 SYGVQD (reference sequence). The CDR3 DNA is TGCGCCAACCCCAGGGCAGCAGTGACCCAGTACTTC. It yields the protein CANPRAAVTQYF.

The chain employs TRBV5-1 and TRBJ1-1; D gene uncertain. V lost 0 bases and J 8 bases, leaving 11 bases between the germline ends. Germline assignment: CDR1 SGHRS and CDR2 YFSETQ. This CDR3 is built from 13 residues. The CDR3 DNA sequence: TGCGCCAGCAGCTTGGATGCAGCCACCGAAGCTTTCTTT. Translation gives CASSLDAATEAFF.

This clonotype was detected a few times. Here the CDR3 DNA reads TGTGCCAGCAGCCAAGGGGGCTCGGGTGAGCAGTACTTC. Translated: CASSQGGSGEQYF. The chain is built from TRBV3-1 and TRBJ2-7; a weak D match, TRBD1 (5 bases). The CDR3 runs 13 residues. Germline CDR1 reads LGHDT; CDR2 reads YNNKEL (reference sequence). The V and J ends lost 1 base and 7 bases respectively, with 11 bases between them.

The V and J genes are TRBV20-1 and TRBJ2-1, with 9 bases identical to TRBD2. CDR3 size: 15 residues. Germline CDR1 and CDR2: DFQATT and SNEGSKA (reference sequence). V lost 3 bases, J lost 8 bases, and 11 bases stayed unmatched. The CDR3 coding sequence is TGCAGTGCTAGTTCGGCGGGAGGGTATAGCCATGAGCAGTTCTTC. It codes for CSASSAGGYSHEQFF.

The chain combines TRBV9 with TRBJ1-2, with a possible D match to TRBD1 (5 bases). The length of the CDR3 is 13 residues. In germline, CDR1 is SGDLS, CDR2 YYNGEE. V lost 5 bases and J lost 4, with 12 bases in between. CDR3 coding DNA: TGTGCCAGCAGGGAAGTGACAGCCTATGGCTACACCTTC. This translates into CASREVTAYGYTF.

A note on this clonotype: Germline and junction disagree at one end, which may indicate a read error. V is TRBV4-1 and J is TRBJ2-7; D tentatively reads TRBD1 or TRBD2 (6 bases each). Germline V gives CDR1 MGHRA, CDR2 YSYEKL. The CDR3 has 15 amino acids. The chain's CDR3 is CAGSQGARGPYEQYF. The CDR3 nucleotides read TGCGCCGGCAGCCAAGGGGCTCGGGGGCCCTACGAGCAGTACTTC.

This clonotype was seen a handful of times. The chain joins TRBV3-1 to TRBJ1-1, with D unclear. V lost 1 base and J 4 bases, leaving 10 bases between the germline ends. The CDR3 length is 14 residues. CDR1 LGHDT and CDR2 YNNKEL come from the germline V gene (reference sequence). The CDR3: CASSQALEGTEAFF. CDR3 DNA sequence: TGTGCCAGCAGCCAAGCCCTTGAGGGCACTGAAGCTTTCTTT.

V usage is TRBV20-1 and J usage is TRBJ2-1; D is tentatively TRBD1 or TRBD2 (6 bases each). Trimming removed 4 bases at V and 9 bases at J, with 25 bases between. The CDR3 is made up of 16 amino acids. CDR1 is DFQATT, CDR2 SNEGSKA, per germline (reference sequence). CDR3 in DNA: TGCAGTGCTATATCCTTAGTAGGGGGGATATTTAGTGAGCAGTTCTTC. Its translation is CSAISLVGGIFSEQFF.